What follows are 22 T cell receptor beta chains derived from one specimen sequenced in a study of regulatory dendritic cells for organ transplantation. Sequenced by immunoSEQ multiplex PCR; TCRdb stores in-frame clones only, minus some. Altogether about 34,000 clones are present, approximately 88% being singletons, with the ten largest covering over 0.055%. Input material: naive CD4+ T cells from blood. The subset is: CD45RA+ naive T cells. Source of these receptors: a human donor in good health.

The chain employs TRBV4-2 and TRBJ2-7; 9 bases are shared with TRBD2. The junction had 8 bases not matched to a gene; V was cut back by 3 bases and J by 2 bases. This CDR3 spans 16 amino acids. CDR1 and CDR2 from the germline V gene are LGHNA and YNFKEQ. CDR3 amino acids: CASSHSVGGRAYEQYF. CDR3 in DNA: TGTGCCAGCAGCCATTCCGTAGGCGGGAGGGCCTACGAGCAGTACTTC.

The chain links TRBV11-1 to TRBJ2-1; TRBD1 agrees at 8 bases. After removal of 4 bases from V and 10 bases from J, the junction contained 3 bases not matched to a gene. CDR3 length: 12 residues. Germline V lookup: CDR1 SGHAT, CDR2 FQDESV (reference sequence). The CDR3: CASSSRGREQFF. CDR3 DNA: TGTGCCAGCAGCTCCAGGGGGCGAGAGCAGTTCTTC.

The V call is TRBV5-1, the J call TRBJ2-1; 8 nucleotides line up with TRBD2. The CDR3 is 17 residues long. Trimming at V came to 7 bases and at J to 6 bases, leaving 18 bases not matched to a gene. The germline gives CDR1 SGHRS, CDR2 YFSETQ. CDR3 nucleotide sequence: TGCGCCAGCGGCACAAGGCTTTCTCGGGAGGGAAGCAATGAGCAGTTCTTC. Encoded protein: CASGTRLSREGSNEQFF.

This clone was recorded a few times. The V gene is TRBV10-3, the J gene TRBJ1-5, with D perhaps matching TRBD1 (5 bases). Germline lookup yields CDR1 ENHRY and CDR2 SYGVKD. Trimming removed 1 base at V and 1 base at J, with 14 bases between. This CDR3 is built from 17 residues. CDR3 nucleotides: TGTGCCATCAGTGAGTTCCTTTCAGGGACCAGCAATCAGCCCCAGCATTTT. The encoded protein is CAISEFLSGTSNQPQHF.

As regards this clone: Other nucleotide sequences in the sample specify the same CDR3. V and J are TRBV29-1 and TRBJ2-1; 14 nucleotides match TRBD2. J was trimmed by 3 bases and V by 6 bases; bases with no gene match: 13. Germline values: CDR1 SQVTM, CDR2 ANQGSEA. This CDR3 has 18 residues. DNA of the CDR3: TGCAGCGTCCGACCGGGACTAGCGGGGGTACTGGGCTACAATGAGCAGTTCTTC. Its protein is CSVRPGLAGVLGYNEQFF.

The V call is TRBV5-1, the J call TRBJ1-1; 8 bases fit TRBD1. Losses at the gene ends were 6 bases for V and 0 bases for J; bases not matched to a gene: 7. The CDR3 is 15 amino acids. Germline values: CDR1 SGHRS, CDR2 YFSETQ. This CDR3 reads CASTDRGLMNTEAFF. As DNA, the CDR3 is TGCGCCAGCACCGACAGGGGCCTCATGAACACTGAAGCTTTCTTT.

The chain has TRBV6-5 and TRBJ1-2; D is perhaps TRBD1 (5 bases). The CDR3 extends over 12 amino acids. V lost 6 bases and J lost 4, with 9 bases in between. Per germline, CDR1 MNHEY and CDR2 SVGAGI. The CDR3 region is CASRGLAYGYTF. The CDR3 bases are TGTGCCAGCAGGGGGCTGGCCTATGGCTACACCTTC.

Here the CDR3 reads CASSVGLVEQYF. CDR3 nucleotides: TGTGCCAGCAGTGTAGGGTTAGTGGAGCAGTACTTC. V and J are TRBV2 and TRBJ2-7; D unclear. Trimming took off 4 bases at V and 7 bases at J, with 11 bases between the two ends. Germline lookup yields CDR1 SNHLY and CDR2 FYNNEI. The CDR3 extends over 12 amino acids.

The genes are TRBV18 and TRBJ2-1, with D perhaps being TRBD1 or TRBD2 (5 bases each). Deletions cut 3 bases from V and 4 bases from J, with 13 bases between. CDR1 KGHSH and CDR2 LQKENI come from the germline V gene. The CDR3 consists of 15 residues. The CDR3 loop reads CASSPRQGDYNEQFF. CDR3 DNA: TGTGCCAGCTCACCGAGGCAGGGAGATTACAATGAGCAGTTCTTC.

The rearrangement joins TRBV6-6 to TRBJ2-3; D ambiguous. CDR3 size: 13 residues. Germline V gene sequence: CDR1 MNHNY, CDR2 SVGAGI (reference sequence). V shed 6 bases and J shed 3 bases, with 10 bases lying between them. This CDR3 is CASSSSTTDTQYF. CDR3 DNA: TGTGCCAGCAGCAGTAGCACTACAGATACGCAGTATTTT.

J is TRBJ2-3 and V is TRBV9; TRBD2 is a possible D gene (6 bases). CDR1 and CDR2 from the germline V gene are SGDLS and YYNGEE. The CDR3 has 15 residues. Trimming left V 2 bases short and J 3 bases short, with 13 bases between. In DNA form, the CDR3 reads TGTGCCAGCAGCGTTATGGGGGGTCGGACAGATACGCAGTATTTT. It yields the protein CASSVMGGRTDTQYF.

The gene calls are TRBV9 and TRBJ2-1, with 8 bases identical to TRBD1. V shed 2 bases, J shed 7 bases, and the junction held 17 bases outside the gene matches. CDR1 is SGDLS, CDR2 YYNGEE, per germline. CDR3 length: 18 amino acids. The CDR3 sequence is CASSVAGQGIVSQNEQFF. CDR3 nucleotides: TGTGCCAGCAGCGTGGCCGGACAGGGCATCGTATCCCAGAATGAGCAGTTCTTC.

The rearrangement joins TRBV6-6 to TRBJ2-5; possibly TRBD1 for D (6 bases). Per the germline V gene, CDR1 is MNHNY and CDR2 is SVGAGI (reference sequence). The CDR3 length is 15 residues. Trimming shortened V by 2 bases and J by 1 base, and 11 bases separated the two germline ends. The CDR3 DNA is TGTGCCAGCAGTTACACCGGACAGTCCCAAGAGACCCAGTACTTC. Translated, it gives CASSYTGQSQETQYF.

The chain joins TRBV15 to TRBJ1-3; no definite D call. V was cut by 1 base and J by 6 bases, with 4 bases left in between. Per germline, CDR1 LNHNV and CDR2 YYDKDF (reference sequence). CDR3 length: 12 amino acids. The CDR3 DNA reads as TGTGCCACCAGCAGAGTGCCAAACACCATATATTTT. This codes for CATSRVPNTIYF.

CDR3 in DNA: TGTGCCAGCAGCTTAACGGCGGGACAATCACAAGAGACCCAGTACTTC. Translating gives CASSLTAGQSQETQYF. The chain joins TRBV7-2 to TRBJ2-5, with D perhaps being TRBD1 or TRBD2 (6 bases each). Germline V gene data show CDR1 as SGHTA and CDR2 as FQGNSA. The CDR3 extends over 16 amino acids. V was clipped by 2 bases and J by 2 bases, with 15 bases between them.

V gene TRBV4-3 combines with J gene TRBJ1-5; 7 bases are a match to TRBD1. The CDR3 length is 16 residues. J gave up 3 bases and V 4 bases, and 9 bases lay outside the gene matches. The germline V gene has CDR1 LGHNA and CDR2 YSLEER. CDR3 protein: CASSPPGQDNNQPQHF. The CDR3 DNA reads TGCGCCAGCAGCCCCCCAGGACAGGATAACAATCAGCCCCAGCATTTT.

In DNA form, the CDR3 reads TGTGCCAGCAGCGAGGACAGGGCTAACTATGGCTACACCTTC. It translates to CASSEDRANYGYTF. The V and J genes are TRBV2 and TRBJ1-2, with 8 bases lining up with TRBD1. The germline V gene has CDR1 SNHLY and CDR2 FYNNEI. J gave up 0 bases and V 6 bases, and 3 bases lay outside the gene matches. CDR3 size: 14 residues.

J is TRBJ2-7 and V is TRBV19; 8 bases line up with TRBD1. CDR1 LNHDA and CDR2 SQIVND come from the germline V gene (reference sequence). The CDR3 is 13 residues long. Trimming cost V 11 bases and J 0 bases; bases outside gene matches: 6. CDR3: CAVRQGASYEQYF. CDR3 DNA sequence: TGTGCCGTCCGCCAGGGGGCCTCCTACGAGCAGTACTTC.

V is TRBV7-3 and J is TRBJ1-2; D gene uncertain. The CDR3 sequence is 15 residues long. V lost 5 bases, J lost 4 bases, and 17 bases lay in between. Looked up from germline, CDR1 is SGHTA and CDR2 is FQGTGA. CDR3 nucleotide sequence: TGTGCCAGCAGCCCCCGTGGAGGGAGTGCCTATGGCTACACCTTC. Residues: CASSPRGGSAYGYTF.

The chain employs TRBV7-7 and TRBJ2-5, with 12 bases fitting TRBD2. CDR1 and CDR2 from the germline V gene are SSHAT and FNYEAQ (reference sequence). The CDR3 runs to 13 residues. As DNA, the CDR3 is TGTGCTAGCCCGCTAGCGGGAGGGGAGACCCAGTACTTC. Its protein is CASPLAGGETQYF.

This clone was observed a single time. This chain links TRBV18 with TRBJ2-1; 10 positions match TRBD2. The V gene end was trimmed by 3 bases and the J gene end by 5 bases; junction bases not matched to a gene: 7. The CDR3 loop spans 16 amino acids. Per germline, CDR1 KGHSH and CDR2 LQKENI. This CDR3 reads CASSPLAGDLNNEQFF. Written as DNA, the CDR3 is TGTGCCAGCTCACCGCTAGCGGGAGATCTAAACAATGAGCAGTTCTTC.

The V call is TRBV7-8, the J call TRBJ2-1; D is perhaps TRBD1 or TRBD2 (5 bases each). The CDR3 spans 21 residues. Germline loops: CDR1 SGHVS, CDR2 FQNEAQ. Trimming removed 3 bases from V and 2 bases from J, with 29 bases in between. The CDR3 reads CASSFTPGYALVRGTYNEQFF. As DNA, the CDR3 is TGTGCCAGCAGCTTCACCCCAGGGTATGCTCTTGTGAGGGGTACCTACAATGAGCAGTTCTTC.